This paragraph covers one T cell receptor (beta chain) sequence. PCR was performed using 60 Vbeta and 13 Jbeta primers. Sequencing used immunoSEQ multiplex PCR; TCRdb keeps in-frame clones, though not all of them. The table records fewer than 200,000 clones, around four fifths of them present only once. This CDR3 has 15 residues. The trim removed 4 bases at V and 6 bases at J, leaving 3 bases unmatched. Germline-derived CDR1 and CDR2 are MRHNA and SNTAGT. The sample belongs to a study of cytomegalovirus exposure and HLA in healthy donors. Overall study: Most genotyped donors, roughly 80% of 398, had Caucasian-associated genetic ancestry.

The chain couples TRBV6-4 to TRBJ2-1, with 13 bases identical to TRBD2. The origin of this receptor is a man in his forties or fifties in good health and CMV-seropositive. The specimen sequenced was PBMCs. The CDR3 loop reads CASSAGTSGVNEQFF. The CDR3 DNA reads as TGTGCCAGCAGTGCCGGGACTAGCGGGGTCAATGAGCAGTTCTTC.